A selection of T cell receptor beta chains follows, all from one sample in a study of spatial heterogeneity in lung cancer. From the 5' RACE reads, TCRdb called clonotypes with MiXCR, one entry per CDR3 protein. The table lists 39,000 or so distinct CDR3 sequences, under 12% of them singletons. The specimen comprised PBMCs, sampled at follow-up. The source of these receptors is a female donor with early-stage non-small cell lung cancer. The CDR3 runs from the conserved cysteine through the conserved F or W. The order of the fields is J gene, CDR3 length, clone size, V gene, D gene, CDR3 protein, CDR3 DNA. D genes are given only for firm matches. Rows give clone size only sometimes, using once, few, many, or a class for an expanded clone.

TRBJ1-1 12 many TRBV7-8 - CASSPSDGEAFF TGTGCCAGCAGCCCCTCTGATGGGGAGGCTTTCTTT
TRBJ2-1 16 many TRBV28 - CASRSAWGGASNEQFF TGTGCCAGCAGAAGCGCCTGGGGGGGGGCGTCCAATGAGCAGTTCTTC
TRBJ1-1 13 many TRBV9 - CASSVEWDTEAFF TGTGCCAGCAGCGTAGAGTGGGACACTGAAGCTTTCTTT
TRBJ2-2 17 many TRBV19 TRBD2 CASSTLTSGANTGELFF TGTGCCAGTAGTACTTTGACTAGCGGGGCGAACACCGGGGAGCTGTTTTTT
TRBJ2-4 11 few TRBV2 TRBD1 CATYRGNIQYF TGTGCCACTTACAGGGGCAACATTCAGTACTTC
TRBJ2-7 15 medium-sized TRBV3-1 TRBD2 CASSQVSSGGYEQYF TGTGCCAGCAGCCAAGTTTCTAGCGGGGGCTACGAGCAGTACTTC
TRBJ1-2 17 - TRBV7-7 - CASSLGTVQAPSSGYTF TGTGCCAGCAGCTTAGGTACAGTGCAGGCGCCCTCGAGTGGCTACACCTTC
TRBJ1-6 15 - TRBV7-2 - CASSLSPRGNSPLHF TGTGCCAGCAGCTTATCACCCCGGGGGAATTCACCCCTCCACTTT
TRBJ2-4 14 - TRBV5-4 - CASSLGGARDIQYF TGTGCCAGCAGCTTGGGGGGGGCGCGGGACATTCAGTACTTC
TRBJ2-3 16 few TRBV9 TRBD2 CASSRGLAGGTDTQYF TGTGCCAGCAGCAGAGGACTAGCGGGGGGCACAGATACGCAGTATTTT
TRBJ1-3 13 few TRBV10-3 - CAISEGVGNTIYF TGTGCCATCAGTGAAGGGGTCGGAAACACCATATATTTT
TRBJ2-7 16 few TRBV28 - CASSLLTRRGAGEQYF TGTGCCAGCAGTTTATTAACCCGAAGGGGCGCAGGCGAGCAGTACTTC
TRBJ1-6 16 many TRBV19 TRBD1 CASSTPGQAAHSPLHF TGTGCCAGTAGTACCCCGGGACAGGCAGCGCATTCACCCCTCCACTTT
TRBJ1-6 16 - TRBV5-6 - CASSLGRISYNSPLHF TGTGCCAGCAGCTTGGGAAGGATCTCCTATAATTCACCCCTCCACTTT
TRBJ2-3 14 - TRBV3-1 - CASRQRGLGDTQYF TGTGCCAGCAGACAACGGGGGCTGGGGGATACGCAGTATTTT
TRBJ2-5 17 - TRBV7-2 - CASSLRGSFLRGETQYF TGTGCCAGCAGCTTACGTGGCTCCTTCCTAAGGGGAGAGACCCAGTACTTC
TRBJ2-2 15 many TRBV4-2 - CASSQDEGFPGELFF TGTGCCAGCAGCCAAGATGAGGGCTTCCCCGGGGAGCTGTTTTTT
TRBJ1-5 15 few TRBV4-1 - CASSQDVLQNQPQHF TGCGCCAGCAGCCAAGATGTTTTACAGAATCAGCCCCAGCATTTT
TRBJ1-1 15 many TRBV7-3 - CASSLTPGPGTEAFF TGTGCCAGCAGCTTAACCCCTGGGCCGGGGACTGAAGCTTTCTTT
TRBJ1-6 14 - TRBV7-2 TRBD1 CANSLDRGNSPLHF TGTGCCAACAGCCTCGACAGGGGAAATTCACCCCTCCACTTT
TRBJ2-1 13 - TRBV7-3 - CASSFTRHNEQFF TGTGCCAGCAGCTTCACCCGACACAATGAGCAGTTCTTC
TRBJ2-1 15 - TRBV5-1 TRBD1 CASSLGGQGYNEQFF TGCGCCAGCAGCTTGGGTGGACAGGGGTACAATGAGCAGTTCTTC
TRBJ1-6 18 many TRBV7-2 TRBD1 CASSPRVLTGGTNSPLHF TGTGCCAGCAGCCCTAGGGTCTTGACAGGGGGTACTAATTCACCCCTCCACTTT
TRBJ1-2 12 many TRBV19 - CASPGADYGYTF TGTGCCAGCCCGGGGGCGGACTATGGCTACACCTTC
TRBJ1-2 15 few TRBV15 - CATREKGDRRYGYTF TGTGCCACCAGGGAAAAGGGGGATAGGCGCTATGGCTACACCTTC
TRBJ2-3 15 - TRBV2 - CASSTLGPSTDTQYF TGTGCCAGCAGTACTCTAGGCCCTAGCACAGATACGCAGTATTTT
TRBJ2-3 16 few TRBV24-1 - CATSDPSGISRVTQYF TGTGCCACCAGTGATCCCTCGGGAATATCTAGGGTTACGCAGTATTTT
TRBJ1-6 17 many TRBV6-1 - CASSEGQQRSYNSPLHF TGTGCCAGCAGTGAGGGACAACAACGCTCCTATAATTCACCCCTCCACTTT
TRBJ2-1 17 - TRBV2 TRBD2 CASRKVGLADPNREQFF TGTGCCAGCAGAAAGGTGGGACTAGCGGACCCAAATCGTGAGCAGTTCTTC
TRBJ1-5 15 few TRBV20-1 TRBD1 CSAWGGQGFNQPQHF TGCAGTGCTTGGGGAGGACAGGGATTCAATCAGCCCCAGCATTTT
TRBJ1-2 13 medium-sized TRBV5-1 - CASSLVGDYGYTF TGCGCCAGCAGCTTGGTGGGCGACTATGGCTACACCTTC
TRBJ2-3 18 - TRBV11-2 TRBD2 CASSPRLGAGFHTDTQYF TGTGCCAGCAGCCCGCGCCTAGGAGCGGGGTTTCACACAGATACGCAGTATTTT
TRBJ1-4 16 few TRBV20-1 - CSARNSMKGGNEKLFF TGCAGTGCTAGAAACTCGATGAAGGGGGGCAATGAAAAACTGTTTTTT
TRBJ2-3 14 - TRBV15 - CATSRKTGPDTQYF TGTGCCACCAGCAGAAAGACAGGCCCAGATACGCAGTATTTT
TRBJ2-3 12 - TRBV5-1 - CASSLSTDTQYF TGCGCCAGCAGCTTGAGCACAGATACGCAGTATTTT
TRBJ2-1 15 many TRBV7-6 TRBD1 CASSSTGPSYNEQFF TGTGCCAGCAGCTCGACAGGGCCCTCCTACAATGAGCAGTTCTTC
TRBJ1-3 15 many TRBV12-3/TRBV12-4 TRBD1 CASNGDRDAGNTIYF TGTGCCAGCAACGGCGACAGGGACGCTGGAAACACCATATATTTT
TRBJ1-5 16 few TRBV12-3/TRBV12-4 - CASSAWGGSGNQPQHF TGTGCCAGCAGTGCCTGGGGCGGGTCCGGCAATCAGCCCCAGCATTTT
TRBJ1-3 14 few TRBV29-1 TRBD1 CSAGTGSSGNTIYF TGCAGCGCGGGGACAGGGTCATCTGGAAACACCATATATTTT
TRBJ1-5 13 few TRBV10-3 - CAISESSGETQHF TGTGCCATCAGTGAGTCATCCGGGGAGACCCAGCATTTT
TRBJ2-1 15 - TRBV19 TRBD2 CASSRPSGGVNEQFF TGTGCCAGTAGCCGTCCTAGCGGGGGGGTTAATGAGCAGTTCTTC
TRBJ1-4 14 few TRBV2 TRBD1 CASGPGTAGEKLFF TGTGCCAGCGGACCCGGGACAGCCGGTGAAAAACTGTTTTTT
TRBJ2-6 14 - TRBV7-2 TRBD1 CASWDSGWANVLTF TGTGCCAGCTGGGACAGCGGCTGGGCCAACGTCCTGACTTTC
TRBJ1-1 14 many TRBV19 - CASSIGRTDGKAFF TGTGCCAGTAGTATAGGAAGGACGGACGGGAAAGCTTTCTTT
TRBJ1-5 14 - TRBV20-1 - CSARDPPGNQPQHF TGCAGTGCTAGAGATCCGCCCGGGAATCAGCCCCAGCATTTT
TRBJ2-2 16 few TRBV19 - CASSSVGGGAAGELFF TGTGCCAGTAGTTCCGTAGGGGGAGGTGCGGCCGGGGAGCTGTTTTTT
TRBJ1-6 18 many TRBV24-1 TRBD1 CATSDLPPVDRNNSPLHF TGTGCCACCAGTGATCTCCCCCCCGTGGACAGGAATAATTCACCCCTCCACTTT
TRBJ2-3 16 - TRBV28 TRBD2 CASSLLSGANTDTQYF TGTGCCAGCAGTCTTCTTAGCGGGGCGAACACAGATACGCAGTATTTT
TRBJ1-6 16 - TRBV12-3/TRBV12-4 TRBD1 CASSSTGGGGNSPLHF TGTGCCAGCAGCTCGACAGGGGGCGGAGGGAATTCACCCCTCCACTTT
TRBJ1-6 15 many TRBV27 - CASSRQGLLNSPLHF TGTGCCAGCAGTCGTCAGGGATTGTTAAATTCACCCCTCCACTTT
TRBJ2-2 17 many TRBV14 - CASSQAGGRLYTGELFF TGTGCCAGCAGCCAAGCTGGGGGACGGCTGTACACCGGGGAGCTGTTTTTT